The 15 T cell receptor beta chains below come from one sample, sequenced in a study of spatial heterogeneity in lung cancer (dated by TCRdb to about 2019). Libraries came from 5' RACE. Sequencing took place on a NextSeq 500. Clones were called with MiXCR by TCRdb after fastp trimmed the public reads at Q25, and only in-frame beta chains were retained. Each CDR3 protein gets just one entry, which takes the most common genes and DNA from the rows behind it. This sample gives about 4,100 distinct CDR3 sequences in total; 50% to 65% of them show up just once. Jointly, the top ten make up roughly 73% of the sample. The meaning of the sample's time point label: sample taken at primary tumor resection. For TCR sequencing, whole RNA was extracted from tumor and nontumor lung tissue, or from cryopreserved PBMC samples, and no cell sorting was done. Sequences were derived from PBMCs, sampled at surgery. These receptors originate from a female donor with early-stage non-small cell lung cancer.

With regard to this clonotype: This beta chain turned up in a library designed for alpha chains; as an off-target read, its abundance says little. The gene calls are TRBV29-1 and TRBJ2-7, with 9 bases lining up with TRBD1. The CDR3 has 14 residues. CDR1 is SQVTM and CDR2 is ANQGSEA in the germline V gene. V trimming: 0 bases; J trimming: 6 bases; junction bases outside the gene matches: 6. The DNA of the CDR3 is TGCAGCGTTGAAGATCAAGGGACAGGGTCCGAGCAGTACTTC. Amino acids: CSVEDQGTGSEQYF.

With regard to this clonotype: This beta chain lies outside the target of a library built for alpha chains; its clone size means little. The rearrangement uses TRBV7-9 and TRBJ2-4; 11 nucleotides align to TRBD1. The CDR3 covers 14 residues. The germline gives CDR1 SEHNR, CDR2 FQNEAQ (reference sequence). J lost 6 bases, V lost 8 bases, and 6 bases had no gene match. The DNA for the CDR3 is TGTGCCAGCTCTCTGGGACAGGGGGGAAACATTCAGTACTTC. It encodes CASSLGQGGNIQYF.

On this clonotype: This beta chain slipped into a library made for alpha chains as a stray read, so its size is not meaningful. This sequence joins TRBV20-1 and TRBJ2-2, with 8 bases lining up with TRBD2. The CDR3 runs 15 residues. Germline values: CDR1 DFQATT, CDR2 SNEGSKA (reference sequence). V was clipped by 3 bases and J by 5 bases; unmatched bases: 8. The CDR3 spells CSASSGMIGTGELFF. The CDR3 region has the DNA TGCAGTGCTAGTAGCGGGATGATCGGGACCGGGGAGCTGTTTTTT.

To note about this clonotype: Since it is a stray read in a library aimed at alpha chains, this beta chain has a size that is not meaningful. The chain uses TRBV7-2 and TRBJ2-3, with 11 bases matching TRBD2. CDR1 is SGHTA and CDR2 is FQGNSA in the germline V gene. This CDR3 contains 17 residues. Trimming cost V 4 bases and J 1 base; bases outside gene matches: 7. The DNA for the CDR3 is TGTGCCAGCAGCTCGCCGAGACTAGCGGGGCGCACAGATACGCAGTATTTT. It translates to CASSSPRLAGRTDTQYF.

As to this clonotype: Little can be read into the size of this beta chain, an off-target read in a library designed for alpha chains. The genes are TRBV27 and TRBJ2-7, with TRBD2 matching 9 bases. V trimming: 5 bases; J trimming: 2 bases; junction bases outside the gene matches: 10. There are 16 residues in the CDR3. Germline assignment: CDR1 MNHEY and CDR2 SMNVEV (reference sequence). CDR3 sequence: CASSRIAGATPYEQYF. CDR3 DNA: TGTGCCAGCAGTCGTATAGCGGGAGCCACCCCCTACGAGCAGTACTTC.

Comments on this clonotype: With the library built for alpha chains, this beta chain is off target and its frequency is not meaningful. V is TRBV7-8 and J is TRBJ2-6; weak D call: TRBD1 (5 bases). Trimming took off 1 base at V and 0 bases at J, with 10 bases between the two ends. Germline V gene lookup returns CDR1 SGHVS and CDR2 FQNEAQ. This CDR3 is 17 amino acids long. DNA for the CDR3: TGTGCCAGCAGCTTAGTAGCAGGGTACTCTGGGGCCAACGTCCTGACTTTC. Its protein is CASSLVAGYSGANVLTF.

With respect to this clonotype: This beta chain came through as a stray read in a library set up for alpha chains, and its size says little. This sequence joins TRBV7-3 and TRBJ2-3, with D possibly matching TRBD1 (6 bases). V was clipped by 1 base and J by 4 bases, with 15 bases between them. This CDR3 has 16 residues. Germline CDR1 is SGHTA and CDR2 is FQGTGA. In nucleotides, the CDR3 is TGTGCCAGCAGCTTAATGCAGGGGCCCGGGGCAGATACGCAGTATTTT. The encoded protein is CASSLMQGPGADTQYF.

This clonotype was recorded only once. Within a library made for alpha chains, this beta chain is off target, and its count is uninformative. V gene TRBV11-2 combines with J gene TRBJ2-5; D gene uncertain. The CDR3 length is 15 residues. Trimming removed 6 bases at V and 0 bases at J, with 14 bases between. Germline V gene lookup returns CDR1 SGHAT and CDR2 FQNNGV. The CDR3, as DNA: TGTGCCAGCAGGCGACCAGGCCGGGACCAAGAGACCCAGTACTTC. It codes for CASRRPGRDQETQYF. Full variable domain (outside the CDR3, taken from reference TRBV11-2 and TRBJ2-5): EAGVAQSPRYKIIEKRQSVAFWCNPISGHATLYWYQQILGQGPKLLIQFQNNGVVDDSQLPKDRFSAERLKGVDSTLKIQPAKLEDSAVYLCASRRPGRDQETQYFGPGTRLLVL.

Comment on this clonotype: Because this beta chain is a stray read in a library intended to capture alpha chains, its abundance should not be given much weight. As DNA, the CDR3 is TGTGCCAGCAGCTTAACCCGGGGACTAGCGGGAGGGCAGGGCACCGGGGAGCTGTTTTTT. Residues: CASSLTRGLAGGQGTGELFF. The chain links TRBV7-8 to TRBJ2-2, with 16 bases fitting TRBD2. V was clipped by 2 bases and J by 4 bases; unmatched bases: 10. Germline assignment: CDR1 SGHVS and CDR2 FQNEAQ. This CDR3 has 20 amino acids.

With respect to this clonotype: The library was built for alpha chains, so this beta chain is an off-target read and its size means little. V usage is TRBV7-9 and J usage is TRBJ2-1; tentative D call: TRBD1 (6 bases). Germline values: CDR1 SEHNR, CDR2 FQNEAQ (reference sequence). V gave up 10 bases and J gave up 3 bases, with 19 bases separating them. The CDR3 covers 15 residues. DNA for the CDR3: TGTGCCACCACCAGGACCGGGACACTCTACAATGAGCAGTTCTTC. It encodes CATTRTGTLYNEQFF.

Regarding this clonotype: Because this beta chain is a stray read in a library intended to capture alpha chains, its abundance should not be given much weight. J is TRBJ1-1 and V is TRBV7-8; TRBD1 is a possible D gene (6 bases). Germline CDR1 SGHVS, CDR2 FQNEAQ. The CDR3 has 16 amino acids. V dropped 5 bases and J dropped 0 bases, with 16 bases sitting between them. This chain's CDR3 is CASSPIGGLMNTEAFF. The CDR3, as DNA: TGTGCCAGCAGCCCAATAGGGGGGCTTATGAACACTGAAGCTTTCTTT.

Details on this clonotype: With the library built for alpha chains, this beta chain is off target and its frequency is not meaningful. CDR3 region: CASSSSGEQYV. The CDR3 region has the DNA TGTGCCAGCAGCTCTAGCGGGGAGCAGTACGTC. The V call is TRBV13, the J call TRBJ2-7, with 8 bases lining up with TRBD2. Trimming took 4 bases from V and 7 from J; bases not matched to a gene: 0. CDR1 is PRHDT and CDR2 is FYEKMQ in the germline V gene (reference sequence). CDR3 length: 11 amino acids.

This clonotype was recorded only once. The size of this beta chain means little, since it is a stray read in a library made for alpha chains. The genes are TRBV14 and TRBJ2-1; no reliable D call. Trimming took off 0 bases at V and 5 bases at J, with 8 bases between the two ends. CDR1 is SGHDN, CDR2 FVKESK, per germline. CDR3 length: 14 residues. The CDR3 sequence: CASSQDHGDNEQFF. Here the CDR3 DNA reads TGTGCCAGCAGCCAAGACCATGGCGACAATGAGCAGTTCTTC.

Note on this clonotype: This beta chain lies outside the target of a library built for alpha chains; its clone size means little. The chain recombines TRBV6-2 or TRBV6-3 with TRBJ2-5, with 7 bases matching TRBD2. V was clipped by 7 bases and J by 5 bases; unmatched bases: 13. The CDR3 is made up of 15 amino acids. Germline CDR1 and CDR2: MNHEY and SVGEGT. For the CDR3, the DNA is TGTGCCAGCATCCATCAAGCGGGAAGAAGCGAGACCCAGTACTTC. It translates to CASIHQAGRSETQYF.

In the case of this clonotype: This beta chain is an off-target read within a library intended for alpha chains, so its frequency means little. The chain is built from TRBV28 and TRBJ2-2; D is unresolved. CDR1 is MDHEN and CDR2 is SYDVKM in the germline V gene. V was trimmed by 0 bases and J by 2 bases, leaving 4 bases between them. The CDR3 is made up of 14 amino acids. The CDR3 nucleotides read TGTGCCAGCAGTTTATGGACAAACACCGGGGAGCTGTTTTTT. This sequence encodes CASSLWTNTGELFF.